This T cell receptor (beta chain) was retrieved from a study of response to subunit inactivated influenza vaccine. Each CDR3 protein gets one entry after TCRdb re-called the RT-PCR reads with MiXCR. The data hold 500,000 or so distinct CDR3 sequences, with 16% observed a single time. Germline V gives CDR1 DFQATT, CDR2 SNEGSKA (reference sequence). This CDR3 is built from 13 residues. The material sequenced was CD4+ T cells sorted from PBMCs, taken around 25 months after vaccination. This TCR was recovered from a man between 45 and 75 years old who received an inactivated influenza vaccine. V gene TRBV20-1 combines with J gene TRBJ1-2; no firm D call. The chain's CDR3 is CRPFGRTNYGYTF. DNA of the CDR3: TGCAGACCCTTCGGGCGGACGAACTATGGCTACACCTTC.